The clone carrying this T cell receptor beta chain appeared many times. No antigen is known for it. MiXCR, applied by TCRdb to the 5' RACE reads, yields one record per CDR3 protein. The sample has 180,000 or so distinct CDR3 sequences, about 9.9% seen once; the top ten hold almost 30%. The data derive from a study of CD8 T cells in ankylosing spondylitis. Study-wide results and limits: It was reported that disease-linked clones were significantly enriched in matched ankylosing spondylitis synovial fluid.

This receptor was identified in a male donor with ankylosing spondylitis or in good health (not recorded which). Input material: blood, either unsorted or a sorted T cell fraction (not recorded which).

In nucleotides, the CDR3 is TGTGCCAGCAGCTCAGGGGTGGTCGAGACCCAGTACTTC. Translated, it gives CASSSGVVETQYF. The chain uses TRBV11-2 and TRBJ2-5; TRBD1 might be the D (6 bases). V lost 4 bases and J lost 5, with 11 bases in between. CDR1 is SGHAT, CDR2 FQNNGV, per germline. The CDR3 extends over 13 amino acids.